Listed below are T cell receptor beta chains from one sample, sequenced in a study of memory CD4+ T cells and cytomegalovirus serostatus. Sequencing used immunoSEQ multiplex PCR; TCRdb keeps in-frame clones, though not all of them. The data show 40,000 to 55,000 clones, with 76% seen just once and approximately 1.9% held by the top ten. The material sequenced was memory CD4+ T cells from blood. The receptors originated from an adult in good health and CMV-seronegative. Both conserved end residues are part of each CDR3. The D gene is left open where the match is weak. A row's size may be missing; if present it is once, few, many or a size class.

TRBJ2-5 NA NA TRBV18 CASSPGETQYF TGTGCCAGCTCACCAGGGGAGACCCAGTACTTC
TRBJ2-5 TRBD2 NA TRBV2 CASSDLGTRGETQYF TGTGCCAGCAGTGATTTGGGGACTAGAGGGGAGACCCAGTACTTC
TRBJ1-6 NA NA TRBV28 CASTLSGNSPLHF TGTGCCAGCACCCTATCCGGCAATTCACCCCTCCACTTT
TRBJ2-3 TRBD1 NA TRBV5-6 CASSRVDRGTDTQYF TGTGCCAGCAGTCGAGTTGACAGGGGAACAGATACGCAGTATTTT
TRBJ2-7 TRBD1 NA TRBV11-3 CASSLGRDRGYEQYF TGTGCCAGCAGCTTGGGCCGGGACAGGGGCTACGAGCAGTACTTC
TRBJ2-1 NA NA TRBV5-4 CASSTQQDALLGQFF TGTGCCAGCAGCACCCAACAGGACGCCTTACTGGGGCAGTTCTTC
TRBJ1-1 TRBD1 NA TRBV12-5 CASGLAGQARGNTEAFF TGTGCTAGTGGTTTGGCCGGACAGGCGCGGGGGAACACTGAAGCTTTCTTT
TRBJ1-4 NA few TRBV19 CASTVLGSEKLFF TGTGCCAGTACTGTTCTGGGCTCGGAAAAACTGTTTTTT
TRBJ1-1 NA once TRBV6-5 CASSYVTAPMNTEAFF TGTGCCAGCAGTTACGTCACAGCTCCCATGAACACTGAAGCTTTCTTT
TRBJ1-1 TRBD1 NA TRBV6-5 CASSINRGTEAFF TGTGCCAGCAGTATAAACAGGGGGACTGAAGCTTTCTTT
TRBJ2-7 TRBD2 NA TRBV7-3 CASSSPRGGSYEQYF TGTGCCAGCAGCTCGCCGCGGGGGGGCTCCTACGAGCAGTACTTC
TRBJ2-2 NA NA TRBV30 CAWNWNTGELFF TGTGCCTGGAACTGGAACACCGGGGAGCTGTTTTTT
TRBJ2-3 NA NA TRBV11-2 CASSERGRTDTQYF TGTGCCAGCAGCGAACGGGGACGCACAGATACGCAGTATTTT
TRBJ1-2 NA few TRBV6-5 CASRLDSNYGYTF TGTGCCAGCAGACTGGACAGCAACTATGGCTACACCTTC
TRBJ1-5 NA NA TRBV6-1 CASSGFSNQPQHF TGTGCCAGCAGTGGATTTAGCAATCAGCCCCAGCATTTT
TRBJ1-4 NA NA TRBV29-1 CSVASGRVGEKLFF TGCAGCGTTGCATCGGGTAGGGTAGGGGAAAAACTGTTTTTT
TRBJ2-3 NA NA TRBV7-6 CASSLGGPSSTDTQYF TGTGCCAGCAGCTTAGGCGGTCCCAGTAGCACAGATACGCAGTATTTT
TRBJ2-7 NA NA TRBV6-6 CATRLGSSYEQYF TGTGCCACCAGGCTGGGGAGCTCCTACGAGCAGTACTTC
TRBJ2-2 TRBD1 NA TRBV5-5 CASSTGQGNTNTGELFF TGTGCCAGCAGCACAGGACAGGGAAACACGAACACCGGGGAGCTGTTTTTT
TRBJ1-6 NA NA TRBV6-5 CASTLRAGGNSPLHF TGTGCCAGCACTCTGCGGGCAGGCGGTAATTCACCCCTCCACTTT
TRBJ2-7 NA NA TRBV11-2 CASTLALRTESLYEQYF TGTGCCAGCACCCTGGCCCTCCGGACAGAGAGTTTATACGAGCAGTACTTC
TRBJ2-3 TRBD2 NA TRBV11-2 CASSWGLTSGARDTDTQYF TGTGCCAGCAGCTGGGGGTTGACTAGCGGGGCCCGAGACACAGATACGCAGTATTTT
TRBJ1-5 TRBD1 NA TRBV6-1 CASSEVWGTGLQPQHF TGTGCCAGCAGTGAGGTCTGGGGGACAGGGCTTCAGCCCCAGCATTTT
TRBJ1-1 NA few TRBV6-1 CASSEASDGGGEAFF TGTGCCAGCAGTGAAGCCTCGGACGGAGGGGGTGAAGCTTTCTTT
TRBJ1-5 TRBD1 few TRBV11-2 CASSVTGGNQPQHF TGTGCCAGCAGCGTTACAGGGGGCAATCAGCCCCAGCATTTT
TRBJ2-1 TRBD2 NA TRBV4-1 CASSQGTRGGLAGFSSYNEQFF TGCGCCAGCAGCCAAGGCACTCGGGGGGGACTAGCGGGTTTCAGCTCCTACAATGAGCAGTTCTTC
TRBJ2-2 NA NA TRBV2 CASRAQSNTGELFF TGTGCCAGCAGGGCACAGTCGAACACCGGGGAGCTGTTTTTT
TRBJ1-4 NA NA TRBV6-5 CASSFSGTTREKLFF TGTGCCAGCAGCTTCTCCGGGACAACGCGGGAAAAACTGTTTTTT
TRBJ1-1 NA once TRBV11-3 CASSPGLSNTEAFF TGTGCCAGCAGCCCCGGGTTGAGTAACACTGAAGCTTTCTTT
TRBJ1-2 NA once TRBV27 CASTPSGGNYGYTF TGTGCCAGCACCCCTTCGGGGGGCAACTATGGCTACACCTTC
TRBJ2-7 NA NA TRBV6-6 CASSYGRVYEQYF TGTGCCAGCAGTTATGGCAGGGTCTACGAGCAGTACTTC
TRBJ1-2 NA NA TRBV28 CASSLQTPYGYTF TGTGCCAGCAGTCTCCAGACTCCCTATGGCTACACCTTC
TRBJ1-2 NA NA TRBV5-4 CASSYSTRDGGGYTF TGTGCCAGCAGCTACTCGACAAGAGACGGTGGTGGCTACACCTTC
TRBJ1-1 NA NA TRBV20-1 CSARAVTEAFF TGCAGTGCTAGGGCAGTCACTGAAGCTTTCTTT
TRBJ1-6 NA NA TRBV2 CASSEGTVYNSPLHF TGTGCCAGCAGTGAAGGGACAGTTTATAATTCACCCCTCCACTTT
TRBJ1-1 TRBD1 NA TRBV5-1 CASSSGQRNTEAFF TGCGCCAGCAGCTCGGGACAGCGGAACACTGAAGCTTTCTTT
TRBJ1-1 NA NA TRBV2 CASSGFPTNTEAFF TGTGCCAGCAGTGGGTTCCCGACCAACACTGAAGCTTTCTTT
TRBJ2-1 TRBD2 once TRBV29-1 CSVPDTGTRAWDEQFF TGCAGCGTGCCCGACACCGGGACTAGGGCCTGGGATGAGCAGTTCTTC
TRBJ1-1 NA NA TRBV6-1 CASSDFGQGALLGF NA
TRBJ2-2 NA medium-sized TRBV12-5 CASGLSWGQENTGELFF TGTGCTAGTGGTTTGTCCTGGGGGCAGGAGAACACCGGGGAGCTGTTTTTT
TRBJ2-2 NA NA TRBV6-1 CASSETSTGELFF TGTGCCAGCAGCGAAACTAGTACCGGGGAGCTGTTTTTT
TRBJ1-1 NA few TRBV2 CASKRDMNTEAFF TGTGCCAGCAAGCGGGACATGAACACTGAAGCTTTCTTT